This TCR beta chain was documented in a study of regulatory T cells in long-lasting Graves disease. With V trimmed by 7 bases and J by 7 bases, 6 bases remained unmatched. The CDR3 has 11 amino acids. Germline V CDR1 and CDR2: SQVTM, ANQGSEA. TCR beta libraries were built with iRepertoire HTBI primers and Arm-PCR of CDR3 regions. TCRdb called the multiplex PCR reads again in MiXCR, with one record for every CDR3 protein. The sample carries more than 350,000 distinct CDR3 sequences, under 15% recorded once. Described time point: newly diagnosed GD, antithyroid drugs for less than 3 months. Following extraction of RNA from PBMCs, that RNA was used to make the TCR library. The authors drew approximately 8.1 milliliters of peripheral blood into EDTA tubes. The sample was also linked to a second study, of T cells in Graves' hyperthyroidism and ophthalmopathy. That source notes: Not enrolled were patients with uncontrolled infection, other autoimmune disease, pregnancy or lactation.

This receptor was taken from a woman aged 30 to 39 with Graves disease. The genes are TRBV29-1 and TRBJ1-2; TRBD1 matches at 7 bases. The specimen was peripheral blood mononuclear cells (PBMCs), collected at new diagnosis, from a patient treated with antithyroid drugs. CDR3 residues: CSGRQGGGYTF. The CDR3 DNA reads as TGCAGCGGAAGACAGGGAGGTGGCTACACCTTC.